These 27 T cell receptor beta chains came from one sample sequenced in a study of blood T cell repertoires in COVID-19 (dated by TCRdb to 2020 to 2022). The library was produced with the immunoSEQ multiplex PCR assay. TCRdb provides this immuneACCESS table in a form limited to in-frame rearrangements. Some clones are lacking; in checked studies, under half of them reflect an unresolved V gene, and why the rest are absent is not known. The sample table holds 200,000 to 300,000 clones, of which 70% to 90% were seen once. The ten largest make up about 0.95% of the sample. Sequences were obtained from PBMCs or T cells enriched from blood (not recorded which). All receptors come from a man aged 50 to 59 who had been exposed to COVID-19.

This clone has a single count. The CDR3 spells CASSISDSYGYTF. CDR3 sequence (DNA): TGTGCCAGTAGTATATCGGACAGCTATGGCTACACCTTC. V is TRBV19 and J is TRBJ1-2; weak D call: TRBD1 (6 bases). CDR1 is LNHDA and CDR2 is SQIVND in the germline V gene (reference sequence). The CDR3 covers 13 residues. V shed 2 bases and J shed 4 bases, with 8 bases lying between them.

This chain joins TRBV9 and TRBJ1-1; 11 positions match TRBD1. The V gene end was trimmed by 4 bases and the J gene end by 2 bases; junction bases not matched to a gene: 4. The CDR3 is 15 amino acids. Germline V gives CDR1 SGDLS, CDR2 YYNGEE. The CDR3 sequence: CASSHGTGGNTEAFF. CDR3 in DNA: TGTGCCAGCAGCCATGGGACAGGGGGAAACACTGAAGCTTTCTTT.

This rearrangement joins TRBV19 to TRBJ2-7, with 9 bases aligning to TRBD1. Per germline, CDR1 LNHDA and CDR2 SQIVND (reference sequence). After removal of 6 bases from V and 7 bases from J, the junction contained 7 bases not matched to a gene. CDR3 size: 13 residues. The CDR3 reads CASSPGTGQEQYV. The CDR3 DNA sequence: TGTGCCAGTAGCCCTGGGACAGGGCAAGAGCAGTACGTC.

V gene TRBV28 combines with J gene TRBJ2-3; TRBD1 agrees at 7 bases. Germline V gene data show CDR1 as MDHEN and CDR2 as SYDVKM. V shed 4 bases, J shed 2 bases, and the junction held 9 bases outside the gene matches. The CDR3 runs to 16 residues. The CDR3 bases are TGTGCCAGCAGTTCCCCCGGGACAGATCACACAGATACGCAGTATTTT. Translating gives CASSSPGTDHTDTQYF.

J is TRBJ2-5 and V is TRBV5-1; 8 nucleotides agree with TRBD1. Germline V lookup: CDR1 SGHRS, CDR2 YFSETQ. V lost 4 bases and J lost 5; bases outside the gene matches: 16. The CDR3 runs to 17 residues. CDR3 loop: CASSLRQGSLMIETQYF. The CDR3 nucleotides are TGCGCCAGCAGCCTACGACAGGGGTCGCTGATGATTGAGACCCAGTACTTC.

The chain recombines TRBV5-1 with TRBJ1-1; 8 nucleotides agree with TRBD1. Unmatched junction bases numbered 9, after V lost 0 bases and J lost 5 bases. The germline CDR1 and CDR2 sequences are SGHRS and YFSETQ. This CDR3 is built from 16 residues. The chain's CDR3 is CASSLDFRQGATEAFF. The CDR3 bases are TGCGCCAGCAGCTTGGATTTTCGGCAGGGGGCAACTGAAGCTTTCTTT.

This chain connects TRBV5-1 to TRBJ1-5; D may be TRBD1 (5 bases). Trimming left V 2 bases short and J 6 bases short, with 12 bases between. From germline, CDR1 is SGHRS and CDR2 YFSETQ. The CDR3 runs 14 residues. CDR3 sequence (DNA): TGCGCCAGCAGCTTAGACAGCCCATCTCAGCCCCAGCATTTT. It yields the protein CASSLDSPSQPQHF.

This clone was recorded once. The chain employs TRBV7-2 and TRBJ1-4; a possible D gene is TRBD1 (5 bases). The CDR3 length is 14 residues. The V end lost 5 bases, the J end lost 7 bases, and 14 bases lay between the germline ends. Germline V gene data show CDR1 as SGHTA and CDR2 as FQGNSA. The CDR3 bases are TGTGCCAGCAGCCCAGGGTTTCTACGTGAAAAACTGTTTTTT. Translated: CASSPGFLREKLFF.

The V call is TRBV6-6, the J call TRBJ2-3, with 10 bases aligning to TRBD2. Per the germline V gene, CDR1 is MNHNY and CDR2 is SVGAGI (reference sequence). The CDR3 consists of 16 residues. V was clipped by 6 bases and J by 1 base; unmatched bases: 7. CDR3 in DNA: TGTGCCAGCAGCTCGACCACTAGCGGGGGCACAGATACGCAGTATTTT. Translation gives CASSSTTSGGTDTQYF.

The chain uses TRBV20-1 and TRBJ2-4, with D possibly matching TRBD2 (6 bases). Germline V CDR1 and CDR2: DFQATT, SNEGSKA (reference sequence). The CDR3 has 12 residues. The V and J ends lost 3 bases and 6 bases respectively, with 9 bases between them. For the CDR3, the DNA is TGCAGTGCTAGTTCGGAGGGAAACATTCAGTACTTC. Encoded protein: CSASSEGNIQYF.

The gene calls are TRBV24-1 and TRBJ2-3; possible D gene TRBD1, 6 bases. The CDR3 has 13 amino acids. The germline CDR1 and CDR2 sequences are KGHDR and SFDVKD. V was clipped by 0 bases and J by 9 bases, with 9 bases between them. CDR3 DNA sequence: TGTGCCACCAGTGATTTGACAGGGTCCACGCAGTATTTT. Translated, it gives CATSDLTGSTQYF.

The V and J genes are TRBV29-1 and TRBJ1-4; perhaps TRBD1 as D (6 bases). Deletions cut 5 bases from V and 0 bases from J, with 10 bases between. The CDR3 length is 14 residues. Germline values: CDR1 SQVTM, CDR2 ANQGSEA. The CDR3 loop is CSVPGAATNEKLFF. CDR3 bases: TGCAGCGTTCCAGGGGCCGCAACTAATGAAAAACTGTTTTTT.

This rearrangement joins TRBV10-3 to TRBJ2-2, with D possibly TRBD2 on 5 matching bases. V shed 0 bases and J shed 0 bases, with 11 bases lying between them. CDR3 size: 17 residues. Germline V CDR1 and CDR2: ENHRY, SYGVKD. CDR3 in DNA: TGTGCCATCAGTGAGTCAGGGCCGGGGACGAACACCGGGGAGCTGTTTTTT. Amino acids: CAISESGPGTNTGELFF.

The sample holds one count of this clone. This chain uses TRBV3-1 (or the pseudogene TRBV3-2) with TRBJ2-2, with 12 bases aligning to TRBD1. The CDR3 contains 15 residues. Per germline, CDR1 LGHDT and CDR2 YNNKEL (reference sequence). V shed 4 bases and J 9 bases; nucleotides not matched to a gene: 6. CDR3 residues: CASSRRDRGLWELFF. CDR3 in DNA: TGTGCCAGCAGCCGCCGGGACAGGGGGCTGTGGGAGCTGTTTTTT.

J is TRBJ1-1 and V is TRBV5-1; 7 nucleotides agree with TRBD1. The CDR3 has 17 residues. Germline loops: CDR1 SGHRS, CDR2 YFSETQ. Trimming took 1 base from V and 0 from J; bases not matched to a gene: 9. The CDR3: CASSLLVRDSLNTEAFF. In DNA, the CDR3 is TGCGCCAGCAGCTTGTTAGTGAGGGACAGTCTGAACACTGAAGCTTTCTTT.

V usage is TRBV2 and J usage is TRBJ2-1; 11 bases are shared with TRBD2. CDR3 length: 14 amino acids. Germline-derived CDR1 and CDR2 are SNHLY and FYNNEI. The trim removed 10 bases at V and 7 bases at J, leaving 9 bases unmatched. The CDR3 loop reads CATPGLAEGNEQFF. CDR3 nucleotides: TGTGCCACCCCGGGACTAGCGGAGGGGAATGAGCAGTTCTTC.

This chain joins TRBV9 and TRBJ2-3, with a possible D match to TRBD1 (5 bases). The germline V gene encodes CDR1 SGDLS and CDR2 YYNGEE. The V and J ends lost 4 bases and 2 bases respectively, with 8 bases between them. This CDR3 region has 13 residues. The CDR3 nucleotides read TGTGCCAGCAGCCCAGGGTCCACAGATACGCAGTATTTT. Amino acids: CASSPGSTDTQYF.

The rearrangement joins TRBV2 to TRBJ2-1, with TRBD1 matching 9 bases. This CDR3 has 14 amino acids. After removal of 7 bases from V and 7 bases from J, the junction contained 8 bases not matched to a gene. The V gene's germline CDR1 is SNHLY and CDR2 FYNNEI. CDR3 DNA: TGTGCCAGCATACGAACAGGGGGCAAAAATGAGCAGTTCTTC. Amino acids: CASIRTGGKNEQFF.

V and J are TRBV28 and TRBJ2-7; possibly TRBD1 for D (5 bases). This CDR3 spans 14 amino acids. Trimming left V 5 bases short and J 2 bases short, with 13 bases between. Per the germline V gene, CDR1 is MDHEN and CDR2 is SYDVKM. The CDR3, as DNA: TGTGCCAGCAGTCCCTACAGGACCACCTACGAGCAGTACGTC. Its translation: CASSPYRTTYEQYV.

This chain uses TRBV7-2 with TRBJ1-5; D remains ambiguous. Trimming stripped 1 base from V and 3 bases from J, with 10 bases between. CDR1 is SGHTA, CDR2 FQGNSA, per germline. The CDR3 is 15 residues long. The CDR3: CASSLDWRYNQPQHF. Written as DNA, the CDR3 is TGTGCCAGCAGCTTAGATTGGAGATACAATCAGCCCCAGCATTTT. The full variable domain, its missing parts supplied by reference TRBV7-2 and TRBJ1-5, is GAGVSQSPSNKVTEKGKDVELRCDPISGHTALYWYRQSLGQGLEFLIYFQGNSAPDKSGLPSDRFSAERTGGSVSTLTIQRTQQEDSAVYLCASSLDWRYNQPQHFGDGTRLSIL.

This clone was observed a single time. CDR3 coding DNA: TGTGCCAGCAGTGAAGATAATTGGAGTGGCTATGGCTACACCTTC. Protein sequence: CASSEDNWSGYGYTF. The chain carries TRBV2 and TRBJ1-2; D is unresolved. This CDR3 is 15 amino acids long. V lost 1 base and J 4 bases, leaving 13 bases between the germline ends. The germline V gene has CDR1 SNHLY and CDR2 FYNNEI.

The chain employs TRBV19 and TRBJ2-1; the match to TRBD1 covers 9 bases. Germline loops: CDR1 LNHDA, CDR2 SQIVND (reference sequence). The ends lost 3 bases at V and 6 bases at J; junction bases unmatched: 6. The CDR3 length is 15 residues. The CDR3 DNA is TGTGCCAGTAGTATCACAGGGGGCTGGGGCAATGAGCAGTTCTTC. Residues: CASSITGGWGNEQFF.

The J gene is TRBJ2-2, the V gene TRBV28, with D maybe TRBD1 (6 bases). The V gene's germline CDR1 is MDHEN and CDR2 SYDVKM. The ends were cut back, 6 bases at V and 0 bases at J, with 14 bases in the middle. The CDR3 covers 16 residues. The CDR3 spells CASSPRTVTNTGELFF. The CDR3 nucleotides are TGTGCCAGCAGCCCCCGGACAGTAACGAACACCGGGGAGCTGTTTTTT. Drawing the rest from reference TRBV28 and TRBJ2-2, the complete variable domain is DVKVTQSSRYLVKRTGEKVFLECVQDMDHENMFWYRQDPGLGLRLIYFSYDVKMKEKGDIPEGYSVSREKKERFSLILESASTNQTSMYLCASSPRTVTNTGELFFGEGSRLTVL.

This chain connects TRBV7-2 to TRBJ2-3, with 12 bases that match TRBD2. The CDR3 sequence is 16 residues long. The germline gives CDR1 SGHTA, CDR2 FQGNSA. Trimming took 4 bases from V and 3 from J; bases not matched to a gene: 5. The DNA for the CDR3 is TGTGCCAGCAGCTCTCAACTAGCGGGGGGTACAGATACGCAGTATTTT. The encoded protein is CASSSQLAGGTDTQYF.

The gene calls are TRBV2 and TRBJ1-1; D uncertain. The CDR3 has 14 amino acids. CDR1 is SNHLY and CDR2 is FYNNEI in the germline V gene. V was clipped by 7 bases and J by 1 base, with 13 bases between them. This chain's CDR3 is CASTMNKRNTEAFF. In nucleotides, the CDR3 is TGTGCCAGCACTATGAATAAGAGGAACACTGAAGCTTTCTTT.

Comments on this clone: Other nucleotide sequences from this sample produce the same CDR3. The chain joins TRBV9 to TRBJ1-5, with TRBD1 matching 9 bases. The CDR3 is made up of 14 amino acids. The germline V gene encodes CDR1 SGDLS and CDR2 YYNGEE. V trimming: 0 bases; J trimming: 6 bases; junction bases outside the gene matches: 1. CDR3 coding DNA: TGTGCCAGCAGCGTAGGACAGGGGGGTCAGCCCCAGCATTTT. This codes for CASSVGQGGQPQHF.

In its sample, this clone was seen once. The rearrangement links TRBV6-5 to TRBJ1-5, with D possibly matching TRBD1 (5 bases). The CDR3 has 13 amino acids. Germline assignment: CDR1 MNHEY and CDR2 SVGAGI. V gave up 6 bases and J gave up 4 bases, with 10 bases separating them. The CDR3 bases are TGTGCCAGCAGCGTAACAGGTAATCAGCCCCAGCATTTT. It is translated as CASSVTGNQPQHF.